This entry features one T cell receptor beta chain sequence. Its antigen is not known. Produced via immunoSEQ multiplex PCR; TCRdb's table is partial and in-frame only. The table records 50,000 to 65,000 clones, about 96% of them present only once. The V end lost 4 bases, the J end lost 4 bases, and 18 bases lay between the germline ends. CDR1 and CDR2 from the germline V gene are SGDLS and YYNGEE. The CDR3 has 15 amino acids. The data were obtained in a study of cytomegalovirus exposure and HLA in healthy donors. Study-wide points: Within the 130 or so validation repertoires, first-cohort TCR clusters tended to co-occur, according to a later analysis. Cytomegalovirus-associated TCR beta chains were listed, numbering 150 to 200. As was reported, the classifier diagnosed cytomegalovirus status with high specificity and sensitivity. As confirmed in vitro, three CMV-associated chains were specific for CMV antigens.

The specimen sequenced was PBMCs. The chain carries TRBV9 and TRBJ2-7; maybe TRBD2 (7 bases). The TCR was taken from a woman younger than 30 in good health and CMV-seronegative. The CDR3 is CASSSSGGLGYEQYF. CDR3 nucleotide sequence: TGTGCCAGCAGCTCGTCGGGGGGCCTGGGGTACGAGCAGTACTTC.